This T cell receptor beta chain was recorded in a study of a mutant IDH1 vaccine in newly diagnosed glioma (dated by TCRdb to about 2021). About the full investigation: Across visits V03 through V10, patients got a total of eight vaccinations, given in weeks 1, 3, 5, 7, 11, 15, 19 and 23. Vaccination started 4-6 weeks after radiotherapy alone, or was given together with temozolomide cycles in the groups whose treatment included chemotherapy. Of the approximately 30 treated patients, about 62% were male and approximately 40% were female, and the mean age was roughly 40 years. Prior to enrollment, patients had been given standard therapy consisting of radiotherapy alone, temozolomide alone, or radiochemotherapy with temozolomide, with the combination given to most patients. Peripheral blood was collected at six visits: V03 (baseline), V05, V07, V10, V12 and V13. Longitudinal TCRB deep sequencing was performed for about two dozen treated patients wherever samples were available for exploratory analyses. General study outcomes and caveats: PBMC samples for TCRB deep sequencing were selected based on availability. Changes in the top peripheral T cell clonotypes picked up by TCRB sequencing did not appear to be linked to pseudoprogression. Immune responses induced by the vaccine were seen in over 90% of patients across multiple MHC alleles. The authors stated that sample limitations prevented analyses of patient blood samples from being reproduced.

Library generation was performed with the immunoSEQ multiplex PCR assay. The hsTCRB Kit was used according to the manufacturer's protocol to amplify rearranged TCR beta chain sequences. Sequencing of TCRB libraries was carried out on an Illumina MiSeq. The study's own analysis went as follows. The kit vendor's proprietary platform handled demultiplexing, trimming and gene mapping. TCRdb limited this immuneACCESS table to in-frame rearrangements with V and J called. A share of clones is missing; checked studies link under half to unresolved V genes, and the rest is unexplained. The V and J calls and clone size were taken over from that table, and D and trimming were inferred from the DNA. The sample has roughly 40,000 clones on record, around 85% of them singletons. The leading ten clones occupy 1.7% of the sample. The germline V gene encodes CDR1 SGHVS and CDR2 FNYEAQ. The CDR3 holds 16 amino acids from the cysteine to the phenylalanine. The CDR3 DNA has 48 bases and is translated from base 1. V loses 0 bases of germline sequence and J loses 0 bases, and the interval between the two ends is 11 bases.

The intended sense of this specimen's time point label: week 5, during vaccination. Every vaccine dose consisted of 300 ug of a 20-mer mutant IDH1 peptide in Montanide, administered subcutaneously together with topical imiquimod. Newly diagnosed WHO grade 3 or 4 IDH1-mutant astrocytomas showing loss of nuclear ATRX were present in the donors. The samples were drawn from NOA16, a multicentre, single-arm, open-label phase I trial in Germany that tested a mutant IDH1 peptide vaccine in humans for the first time. The DNeasy Blood and Tissue Kit was used to extract genomic DNA from EDTA blood for TCRB sequencing. Concerning this clone itself: The target of this receptor is not known. Nothing much larger sits one base from this clone, and base qualities are not available.

Specimen: PBMCs, collected from a glioma patient whose treatment included an IDH1 peptide vaccine. The receptor chain draws on TRBV7-6 and TRBJ1-1; no D segment can be confidently identified. The origin of this receptor is a man aged 35 to 55 with glioma. The nucleotide sequence reads as follows: TGTGCCAGCAGCTTAGCGGATGCACTTATGAACACTGAAGCTTTCTTT. Translation gives CASSLADALMNTEAFF.